What follows are 20 T cell receptor beta chains derived from one specimen sequenced in a study of blood T cell repertoires in COVID-19. Assay: immunoSEQ multiplex PCR; the TCRdb copy retains only in-frame clones and omits some. The table lists about 270,000 clones, around 86% of them singletons. Sample: PBMCs or T cells enriched from blood (not recorded which). The receptors stem from a woman aged 18-29 years who had recovered from COVID-19.

The chain is built from TRBV7-6 and TRBJ2-7, with 9 nucleotides matching TRBD1. CDR1 is SGHVS and CDR2 is FNYEAQ in the germline V gene. The CDR3 sequence is 15 residues long. V dropped 4 bases and J dropped 2; count of bases not matched to a gene: 6. The CDR3 reads CASSSSGQGTYEQYF. As DNA, the CDR3 is TGTGCCAGCAGCTCGTCGGGACAGGGTACCTACGAGCAGTACTTC.

The genes are TRBV10-1 and TRBJ2-1, with 7 bases lining up with TRBD1. The V gene's germline CDR1 is WNHNN and CDR2 SYGVQD (reference sequence). Trimming at V came to 4 bases and at J to 7 bases, leaving 16 bases not matched to a gene. The CDR3 is made up of 17 amino acids. For the CDR3, the DNA is TGCGCCAGCAGTGTGTCCTTGGGGCAGGGGGTCGGAAATGAGCAGTTCTTC. Amino acid sequence: CASSVSLGQGVGNEQFF.

The rearrangement uses TRBV9 and TRBJ1-3, with 7 nucleotides matching TRBD1. Germline-derived CDR1 and CDR2 are SGDLS and YYNGEE. CDR3 size: 18 residues. The ends lost 0 bases at V and 4 bases at J; junction bases unmatched: 13. For the CDR3, the DNA is TGTGCCAGCAGCGTAGAGGGCAGGGGGACAATCCGCGGAAACACCATATATTTT. This codes for CASSVEGRGTIRGNTIYF.

The J gene is TRBJ1-5, the V gene TRBV19, with 8 bases identical to TRBD1. V gave up 3 bases and J gave up 6 bases; unmatched junction bases: 7. The CDR3 spans 15 residues. The V gene's germline CDR1 is LNHDA and CDR2 SQIVND (reference sequence). The CDR3 DNA sequence: TGTGCCAGTAGTATCGGGACAGGTGTGGTTCAGCCCCAGCATTTT. Translated: CASSIGTGVVQPQHF.

The V and J genes are TRBV7-9 and TRBJ1-5; 7 positions agree with TRBD1. This CDR3 has 15 residues. Germline assignment: CDR1 SEHNR and CDR2 FQNEAQ (reference sequence). V shed 3 bases and J 2 bases; nucleotides not matched to a gene: 4. CDR3 nucleotides: TGTGCCAGCAGCTTTTCCGGACAGGGCAATCAGCCCCAGCATTTT. It yields the protein CASSFSGQGNQPQHF.

This chain joins TRBV30 and TRBJ2-3; D gene uncertain. Trimming took 0 bases from V and 0 from J, leaving 10 bases between them. CDR3 size: 15 residues. Germline V gene sequence: CDR1 GTSNPN, CDR2 SVGIG (reference sequence). Here the CDR3 reads CAWSVAVASTDTQYF. Here the CDR3 DNA reads TGTGCCTGGAGTGTCGCTGTAGCTAGCACAGATACGCAGTATTTT.

A single count supports this clone. The chain carries TRBV19 and TRBJ1-6; TRBD1 agrees at 7 bases. V lost 1 base to trimming and J lost 0 bases; unmatched junction nucleotides: 0. Germline lookup yields CDR1 LNHDA and CDR2 SQIVND (reference sequence). The CDR3 extends over 16 amino acids. CDR3 in amino acids: CASSIAGGSYNSPLHF. In DNA, the CDR3 is TGTGCCAGTAGTATAGCAGGGGGCTCCTATAATTCACCCCTCCACTTT.

CDR3 coding DNA: TGTGCCAGCAGTTTTTCAGGGTCCTACGAGCAGTACTTC. It encodes CASSFSGSYEQYF. This chain links TRBV27 with TRBJ2-7; D might be TRBD1 (5 bases). The CDR3 extends over 13 amino acids. Germline V gives CDR1 MNHEY, CDR2 SMNVEV (reference sequence). V was cut by 3 bases and J by 1 base, with 7 bases left in between.

The chain has TRBV10-3 and TRBJ1-3; TRBD1 matches 7 bases. The J segment lost 1 base and the V segment lost 0 bases, leaving 6 bases of the junction unmatched. The CDR3 contains 17 residues. CDR1 and CDR2 from the germline V gene are ENHRY and SYGVKD. The CDR3 here is CAISESKDRLSGNTIYF. CDR3 sequence (DNA): TGTGCCATCAGTGAGTCCAAGGACAGGCTTTCTGGAAACACCATATATTTT.

The CDR3 DNA reads as TGTGCCAGCAGCTTATCAACTGTCCGGAACACTGAAGCTTTCTTT. It codes for CASSLSTVRNTEAFF. The chain joins TRBV7-2 to TRBJ1-1; D ambiguous. The CDR3 spans 15 residues. The germline gives CDR1 SGHTA, CDR2 FQGNSA. V lost 2 bases and J lost 1, with 11 bases in between.

J is TRBJ2-5 and V is TRBV2; 16 nucleotides agree with TRBD2. Unmatched junction bases numbered 7, after V lost 4 bases and J lost 5 bases. The CDR3 extends over 17 amino acids. Germline CDR1 SNHLY, CDR2 FYNNEI. CDR3 nucleotides: TGTGCCAGCAGTGCCGGGACTAGCGGGGGGGTTGGGGAGACCCAGTACTTC. This translates into CASSAGTSGGVGETQYF.

This rearrangement joins TRBV21-1 to TRBJ1-5; the table assigns TRBD1, which was not confirmed against the DNA. TRBV21-1 corresponds to a pseudogene. There are 17 residues in the CDR3. The CDR3 DNA reads TGTGCCAGCAGCAAAGCCGACAGGGTCAATAGCAATCAGCCCCAGCATTTT. This sequence encodes CASSKADRVNSNQPQHF.

The chain uses TRBV9 and TRBJ1-6; a possible D gene is TRBD1 (5 bases). CDR1 and CDR2 (germline): SGDLS, YYNGEE. Trimming removed 4 bases at V and 7 bases at J, with 12 bases between. CDR3 size: 14 residues. CDR3 sequence (DNA): TGTGCCAGCAGCCCTTGGGGCCTAAATTCACCCCTCCACTTT. Amino acid sequence: CASSPWGLNSPLHF.

This chain connects TRBV9 to TRBJ2-5; 7 bases are a match to TRBD2. The CDR3 is 15 amino acids. Germline trimming cut 0 bases from V and 3 bases from J; bases unmatched to any gene: 5. Germline V gene sequence: CDR1 SGDLS, CDR2 YYNGEE. CDR3: CASSVGGGVKETQYF. The CDR3 nucleotides read TGTGCCAGCAGCGTAGGGGGAGGGGTGAAAGAGACCCAGTACTTC.

The J gene is TRBJ2-7, the V gene TRBV23-1; TRBD1 agrees at 9 bases. TRBV23-1 is given ORF status, its function remaining uncertain. J gave up 2 bases and V 3 bases, and 5 bases lay outside the gene matches. This CDR3 has 15 amino acids. The CDR3 spells CASSHNRTGAYEQYF. The CDR3 DNA reads TGCGCCAGCAGTCATAATCGGACAGGGGCCTACGAGCAGTACTTC.

The chain couples TRBV2 to TRBJ2-7; TRBD2 matches 10 bases. Germline CDR1 is SNHLY and CDR2 is FYNNEI. J was trimmed by 4 bases and V by 7 bases; bases with no gene match: 16. CDR3 size: 17 residues. The CDR3 coding sequence is TGTGCCAGCAATGGACTAGCGGAGGGGACTAGACCTTACGAGCAGTACTTC. It codes for CASNGLAEGTRPYEQYF.

This clone was seen more than once but under ten times. V gene TRBV12-2 combines with J gene TRBJ1-2; the table assigns TRBD1, which was not confirmed against the DNA. TRBV12-2 is a documented pseudogene. The CDR3 spans 16 residues. The CDR3 DNA reads TGTGCAAGTCGCTTAGCGAAATTCCGCACAGGGACTGGCTACACCTTC. Its protein product is CASRLAKFRTGTGYTF.

For the CDR3, the DNA is TGTGCCAGCACCCTGGGGCAGGCCTACGAGCAGTACTTC. Encoded protein: CASTLGQAYEQYF. This chain joins TRBV12-3 or TRBV12-4 and TRBJ2-7; TRBD1 might be the D (5 bases). Trimming cost V 7 bases and J 2 bases, with 12 bases left between them. The CDR3 covers 13 residues.

About this clone: The sample carries other DNA sequences with the same CDR3. The genes are TRBV9 and TRBJ2-1; TRBD2 matches 7 bases. Germline loops: CDR1 SGDLS, CDR2 YYNGEE. The J segment lost 0 bases and the V segment lost 1 base, leaving 1 base of the junction unmatched. The length of the CDR3 is 15 residues. DNA of the CDR3: TGTGCCAGCAGCGTACTAGCGGACTCCTACAATGAGCAGTTCTTC. As protein: CASSVLADSYNEQFF.

CDR3 coding DNA: TGTGCCAGCAGCTTACAGGTCGCCTACAATGAGCAGTTCTTC. The encoded protein is CASSLQVAYNEQFF. The rearrangement links TRBV7-9 to TRBJ2-1; no definite D call. The V gene lost 2 bases and the J gene lost 2 bases, with 7 bases spanning the gap. In germline, CDR1 is SEHNR, CDR2 FQNEAQ (reference sequence). This CDR3 is 14 amino acids long.